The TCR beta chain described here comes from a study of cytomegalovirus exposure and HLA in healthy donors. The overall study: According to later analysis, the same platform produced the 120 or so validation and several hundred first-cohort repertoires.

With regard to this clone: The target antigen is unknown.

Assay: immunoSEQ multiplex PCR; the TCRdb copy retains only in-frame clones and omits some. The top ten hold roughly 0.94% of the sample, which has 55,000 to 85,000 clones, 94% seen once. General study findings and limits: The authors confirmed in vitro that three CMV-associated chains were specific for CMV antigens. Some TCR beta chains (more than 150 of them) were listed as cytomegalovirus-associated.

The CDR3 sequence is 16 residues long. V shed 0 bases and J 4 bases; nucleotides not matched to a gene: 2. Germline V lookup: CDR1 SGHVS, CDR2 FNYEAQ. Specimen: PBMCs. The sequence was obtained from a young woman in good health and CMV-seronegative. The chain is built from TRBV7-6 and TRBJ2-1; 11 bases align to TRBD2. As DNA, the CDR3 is TGTGCCAGCAGCTTAGCGGGACTAGCGGATTACAATGAGCAGTTCTTC. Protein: CASSLAGLADYNEQFF.